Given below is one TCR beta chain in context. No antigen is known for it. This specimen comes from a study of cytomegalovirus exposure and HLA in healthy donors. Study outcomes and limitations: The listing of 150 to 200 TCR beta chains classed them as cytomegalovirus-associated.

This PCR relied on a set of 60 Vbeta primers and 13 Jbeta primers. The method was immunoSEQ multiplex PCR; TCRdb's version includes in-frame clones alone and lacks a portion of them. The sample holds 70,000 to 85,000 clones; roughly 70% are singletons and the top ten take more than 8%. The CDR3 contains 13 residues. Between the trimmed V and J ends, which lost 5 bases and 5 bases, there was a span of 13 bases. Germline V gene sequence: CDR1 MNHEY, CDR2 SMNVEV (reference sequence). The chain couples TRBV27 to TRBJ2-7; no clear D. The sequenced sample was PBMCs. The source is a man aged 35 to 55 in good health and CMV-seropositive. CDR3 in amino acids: CASSPLLENEQYF. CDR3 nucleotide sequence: TGTGCCAGCAGTCCCCTCTTAGAAAACGAGCAGTACTTC.